This T cell receptor (beta chain) was sequenced in a study of monozygotic twins with inflammatory bowel disease. Researchers collected roughly 2.3 ml of blood per donor. The CDR3 loop spans 16 amino acids. TCRdb re-called the 5' RACE reads and catalogs CDR3 proteins one per entry, DNA excluded. The specimen's table records about 170,000 distinct CDR3 sequences. The V gene is TRBV12-3 or TRBV12-4, the J gene TRBJ2-2; the D call of TRBD2 rests on TCRdb alone, since no DNA is present to check it. Sequenced sample: blood. The clonotype was recovered from a human donor with ulcerative colitis or Crohn's disease, or a healthy co-twin of an affected twin (not recorded which). The chain's CDR3 is CASRLGGGANTGELFF.